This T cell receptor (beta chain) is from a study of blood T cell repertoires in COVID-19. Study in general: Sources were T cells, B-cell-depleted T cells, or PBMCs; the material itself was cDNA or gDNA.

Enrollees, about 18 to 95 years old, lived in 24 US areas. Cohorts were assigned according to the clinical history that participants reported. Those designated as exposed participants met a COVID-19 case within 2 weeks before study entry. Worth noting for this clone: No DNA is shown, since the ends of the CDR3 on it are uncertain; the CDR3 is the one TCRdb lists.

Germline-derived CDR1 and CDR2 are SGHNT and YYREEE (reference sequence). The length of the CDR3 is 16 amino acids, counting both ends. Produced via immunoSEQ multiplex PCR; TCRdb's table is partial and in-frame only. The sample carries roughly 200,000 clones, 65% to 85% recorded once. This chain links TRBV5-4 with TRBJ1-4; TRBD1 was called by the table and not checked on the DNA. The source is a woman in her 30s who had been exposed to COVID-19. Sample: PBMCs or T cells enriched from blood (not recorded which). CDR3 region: CASSSGQTGDRQKLFF.